Listed here are 13 T cell receptor beta chains from one sample, sequenced in a study of OX40 agonist ivuxolimab in advanced cancers. Libraries were built with the immunoSEQ multiplex PCR assay. TCRdb holds this immuneACCESS table with in-frame rearrangements only. Some clones are missing; in checked studies, unresolved V genes explain under half, and the rest has no known cause. A total of 84,000 or so clones appear in this sample, around nine tenths of them only once. 0.25% to 0.35% of the sample rests with the top ten. This material consisted of CD4+ or CD8+ T cells sorted from blood, taken in a trial of the OX40 agonist ivuxolimab. The receptors derive from an adult with an advanced solid tumor such as melanoma, head and neck, liver or kidney cancer.

The chain uses TRBV25-1 and TRBJ2-2; D possibly corresponds to TRBD2 (5 bases). Trimming left V 9 bases short and J 7 bases short, with 30 bases between. This CDR3 spans 18 amino acids. Germline V gene sequence: CDR1 MGHDK, CDR2 SYGVNS. The CDR3 bases are TGTGCCAGTGCGTCCCTGAAGGTAGTTGCAGGACGGGGCGGGGAGCTGTTTTTT. Encoded protein: CASASLKVVAGRGGELFF.

The rearrangement uses TRBV18 and TRBJ1-3, with no clear D. The CDR3 is made up of 16 amino acids. The germline V gene encodes CDR1 KGHSH and CDR2 LQKENI. V shed 2 bases and J shed 0 bases, with 11 bases lying between them. The CDR3 DNA follows: TGTGCCAGCTCACCAGGGCGTCCCGACTCTGGAAACACCATATATTTT. Translation gives CASSPGRPDSGNTIYF.

In DNA form, the CDR3 reads TGTGCCAGCTCCCCTGGTCCCTCCTCTGGAAACACCATATATTTT. As protein: CASSPGPSSGNTIYF. V gene TRBV18 combines with J gene TRBJ1-3, with D uncertain. The CDR3 length is 15 residues. Germline loops: CDR1 KGHSH, CDR2 LQKENI. V was cut by 6 bases and J by 0 bases, with 12 bases left in between.

The chain combines TRBV2 with TRBJ1-5; TRBD1 is a possible D gene (6 bases). The CDR3 runs 15 residues. Per the germline V gene, CDR1 is SNHLY and CDR2 is FYNNEI. V lost 4 bases and J lost 0, with 10 bases in between. The CDR3 region is CASSADSSSNQPQHF. CDR3 DNA sequence: TGTGCCAGCAGTGCGGACAGCAGTAGCAATCAGCCCCAGCATTTT.

J is TRBJ2-5 and V is TRBV15, with D tentatively TRBD2 (6 bases). CDR1 is LNHNV, CDR2 YYDKDF, per germline (reference sequence). Trimming took off 5 bases at V and 1 base at J, with 8 bases between the two ends. The CDR3 is made up of 13 amino acids. CDR3 DNA sequence: TGTGCCACCAGCCGGGGACTCCAAGAGACCCAGTACTTC. It translates to CATSRGLQETQYF.

This CDR3 is CASSFSSVGGTEAFF. DNA of the CDR3: TGTGCCAGCAGTTTCTCCTCTGTTGGGGGCACTGAAGCTTTCTTT. The rearrangement uses TRBV27 and TRBJ1-1, with D maybe TRBD1 (5 bases). Trimming took off 3 bases at V and 4 bases at J, with 15 bases between the two ends. The CDR3 has 15 amino acids. The germline V gene encodes CDR1 MNHEY and CDR2 SMNVEV (reference sequence).

The chain's CDR3 is CRVNYGYTF. In nucleotides, the CDR3 is TGCAGGGTTAACTATGGCTACACCTTC. The chain recombines TRBV20-1 with TRBJ1-2, with no clear D. The CDR3 totals 9 residues. Per the germline V gene, CDR1 is DFQATT and CDR2 is SNEGSKA (reference sequence).

The chain is built from TRBV5-1 and TRBJ1-1, with TRBD1 as a possible D gene (6 bases). Trimming took 0 bases from V and 4 from J, leaving 13 bases between them. The CDR3 length is 15 residues. Germline V lookup: CDR1 SGHRS, CDR2 YFSETQ. The CDR3 bases are TGCGCCAGCAGCTTGGGCAGGGGTGGGAGCACTGAAGCTTTCTTT. Its translation: CASSLGRGGSTEAFF.

The chain uses TRBV18 and TRBJ1-1, with 8 nucleotides matching TRBD1. Germline CDR1 KGHSH, CDR2 LQKENI. Trimming removed 6 bases from V and 4 bases from J; junction bases left unmatched: 1. This CDR3 is 12 amino acids long. In DNA, the CDR3 is TGTGCCAGCTCTACAGGGGGCACTGAAGCTTTCTTT. This translates into CASSTGGTEAFF.

J is TRBJ2-7 and V is TRBV6-4, with 9 bases matching TRBD1. This CDR3 has 15 amino acids. V lost 6 bases to trimming and J lost 2 bases; unmatched junction nucleotides: 8. Per the germline V gene, CDR1 is MRHNA and CDR2 is SNTAGT. As DNA, the CDR3 is TGTGCCAGCAGCCCTGGGGGACAGGGAACCTACGAGCAGTACTTC. It codes for CASSPGGQGTYEQYF.

This clone is a singleton in its sample. The chain uses TRBV4-2 and TRBJ2-1; D is ambiguous. Trimming removed 2 bases from V and 6 bases from J, with 8 bases in between. The CDR3 length is 13 residues. Germline V CDR1 and CDR2: LGHNA, YNFKEQ. Here the CDR3 reads CASSQPPGNEQFF. The CDR3 nucleotides are TGTGCCAGCAGCCAACCCCCGGGCAATGAGCAGTTCTTC.

The table lists this clone with a count of one. The gene calls are TRBV29-1 and TRBJ1-2; D gene unclear. The CDR3 contains 11 residues. Trimming took off 7 bases at V and 4 bases at J, with 10 bases between the two ends. Germline V gives CDR1 SQVTM, CDR2 ANQGSEA. CDR3 coding DNA: TGCAGCGCCTCAAGTAGCTATGGCTACACCTTC. Its protein is CSASSSYGYTF.

The V call is TRBV7-2, the J call TRBJ2-3; perhaps TRBD2 as D (7 bases). The CDR3 spans 15 residues. V gave up 1 base and J gave up 5 bases, with 13 bases separating them. The germline V gene encodes CDR1 SGHTA and CDR2 FQGNSA. CDR3 protein: CASSLERGGGDTQYF. CDR3 DNA sequence: TGTGCCAGCAGCTTAGAGAGGGGAGGGGGAGATACGCAGTATTTT.